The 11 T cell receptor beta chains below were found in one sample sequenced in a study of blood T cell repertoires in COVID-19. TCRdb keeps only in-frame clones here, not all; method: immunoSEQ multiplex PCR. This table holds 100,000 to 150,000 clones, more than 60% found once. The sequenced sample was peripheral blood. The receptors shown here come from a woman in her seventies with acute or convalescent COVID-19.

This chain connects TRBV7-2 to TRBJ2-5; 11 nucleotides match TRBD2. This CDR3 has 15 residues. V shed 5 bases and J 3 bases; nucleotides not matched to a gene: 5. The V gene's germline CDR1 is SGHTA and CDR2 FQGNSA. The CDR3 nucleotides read TGTGCCAGCAGCCTAACTAGCGGGGGAAAAGAGACCCAGTACTTC. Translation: CASSLTSGGKETQYF.

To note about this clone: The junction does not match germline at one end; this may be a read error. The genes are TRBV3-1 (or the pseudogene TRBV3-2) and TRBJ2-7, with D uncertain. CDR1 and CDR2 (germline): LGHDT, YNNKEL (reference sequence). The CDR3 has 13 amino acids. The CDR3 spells CASSEDAVKRVTF. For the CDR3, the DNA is TGTGCCAGCAGCGAAGACGCCGTTAAGCGAGTTACTTTC.

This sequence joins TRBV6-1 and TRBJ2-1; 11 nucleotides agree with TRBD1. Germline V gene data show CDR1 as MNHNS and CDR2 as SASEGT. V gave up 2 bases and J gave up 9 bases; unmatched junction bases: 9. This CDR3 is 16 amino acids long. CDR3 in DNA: TGTGCCAGCAGTGAAAGGACAGGGGGCCGGGCGGTTGAGCAGTTCTTC. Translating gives CASSERTGGRAVEQFF.

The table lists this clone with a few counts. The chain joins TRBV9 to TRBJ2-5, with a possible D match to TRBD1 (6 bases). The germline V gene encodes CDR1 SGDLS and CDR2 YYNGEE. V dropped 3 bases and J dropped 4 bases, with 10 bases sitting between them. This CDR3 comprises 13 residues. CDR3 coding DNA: TGTGCCAGCAGCGCAGACAGGTCAGAGACCCAGTACTTC. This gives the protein CASSADRSETQYF.

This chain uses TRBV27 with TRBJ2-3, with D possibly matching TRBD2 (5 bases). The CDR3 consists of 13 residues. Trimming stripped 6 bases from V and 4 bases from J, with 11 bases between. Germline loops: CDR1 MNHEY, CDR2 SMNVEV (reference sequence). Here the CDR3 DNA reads TGTGCCAGCAGGGGCTGGACTGCAGATACGCAGTATTTT. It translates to CASRGWTADTQYF.

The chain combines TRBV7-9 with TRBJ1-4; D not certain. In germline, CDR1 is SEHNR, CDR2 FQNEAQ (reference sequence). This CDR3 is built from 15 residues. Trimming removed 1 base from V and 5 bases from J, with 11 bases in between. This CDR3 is CASSLEGGPNEKLFF. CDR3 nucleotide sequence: TGTGCCAGCAGCTTAGAAGGCGGGCCCAATGAAAAACTGTTTTTT. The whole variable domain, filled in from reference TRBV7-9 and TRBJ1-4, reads DTGVSQNPRHKITKRGQNVTFRCDPISEHNRLYWYRQTLGQGPEFLTYFQNEAQLEKSRLLSDRFSAERPKGSFSTLEIQRTEQGDSAMYLCASSLEGGPNEKLFFGSGTQLSVL.

CDR3 sequence: CASSLRNRAFSYEQYF. Here the CDR3 DNA reads TGTGCCAGCAGCTTAAGGAACAGGGCCTTCTCCTACGAGCAGTACTTC. The chain carries TRBV11-3 and TRBJ2-7, with D perhaps TRBD1 (6 bases). This CDR3 is 16 amino acids long. Germline V lookup: CDR1 SGHNT, CDR2 YENEEA. The ends were cut back, 2 bases at V and 0 bases at J, with 14 bases in the middle.

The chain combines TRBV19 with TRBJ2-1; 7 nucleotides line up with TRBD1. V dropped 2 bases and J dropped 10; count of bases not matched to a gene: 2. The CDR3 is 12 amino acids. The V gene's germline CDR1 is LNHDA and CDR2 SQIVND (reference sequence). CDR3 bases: TGTGCCAGTAGTATACTACAGGGGGAGCAGTTCTTC. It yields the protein CASSILQGEQFF.

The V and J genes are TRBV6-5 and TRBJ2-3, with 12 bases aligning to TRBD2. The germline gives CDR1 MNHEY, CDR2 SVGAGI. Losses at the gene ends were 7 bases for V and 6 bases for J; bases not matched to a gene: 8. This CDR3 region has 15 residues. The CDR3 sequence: CASTLTSGGGDTQYF. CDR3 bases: TGTGCCAGCACTCTGACTAGCGGGGGAGGGGATACGCAGTATTTT.

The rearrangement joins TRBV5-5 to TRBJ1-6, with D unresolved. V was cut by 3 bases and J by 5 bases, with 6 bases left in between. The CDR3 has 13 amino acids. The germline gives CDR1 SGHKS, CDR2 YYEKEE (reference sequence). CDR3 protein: CASSSFHNSPLHF. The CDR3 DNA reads TGTGCCAGCAGCTCTTTTCATAATTCACCCCTCCACTTT.

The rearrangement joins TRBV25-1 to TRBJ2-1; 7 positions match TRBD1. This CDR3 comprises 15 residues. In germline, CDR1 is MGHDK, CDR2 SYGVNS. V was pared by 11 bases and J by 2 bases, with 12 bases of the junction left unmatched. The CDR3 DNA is TGTGCCTCCGGTCCACAGGGGCCTACCTACAATGAGCAGTTCTTC. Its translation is CASGPQGPTYNEQFF.